The 21 T cell receptor beta chains listed next were all sequenced from one sample in a study of cytomegalovirus exposure and HLA in healthy donors. PCR used 60 Vbeta primers and 13 Jbeta primers. Profiled with immunoSEQ multiplex PCR; TCRdb holds only in-frame clones, not every one. Among 150,000 or so clones, around 86% were seen once, and the ten largest hold 3.5% to 5%. Sequenced material: PBMCs. The receptors were gathered from a man over 45 in good health and CMV-seropositive.

The V call is TRBV5-1, the J call TRBJ1-1; 7 positions match TRBD1. The CDR3 extends over 15 amino acids. Germline lookup yields CDR1 SGHRS and CDR2 YFSETQ. J was trimmed by 0 bases and V by 2 bases; bases with no gene match: 4. CDR3 region: CASSFGTVLNTEAFF. The CDR3 nucleotides are TGCGCCAGCAGCTTCGGGACAGTCCTGAACACTGAAGCTTTCTTT. The variable domain in full, with the rest retrieved from reference TRBV5-1 and TRBJ1-1, is KAGVTQTPRYLIKTRGQQVTLSCSPISGHRSVSWYQQTPGQGLQFLFEYFSETQRNKGNFPGRFSGRQFSNSRSEMNVSTLELGDSALYLCASSFGTVLNTEAFFGQGTRLTVV.

This clone appeared a few times. The rearrangement links TRBV14 to TRBJ1-2, with 7 positions matching TRBD1. The CDR3 extends over 16 amino acids. Germline CDR1 is SGHDN and CDR2 is FVKESK. V dropped 3 bases and J dropped 2; count of bases not matched to a gene: 9. For the CDR3, the DNA is TGTGCCAGCAGCCAGCTGCCCCGGGACAGCAACTATGGCTACACCTTC. This gives the protein CASSQLPRDSNYGYTF.

The chain has TRBV27 and TRBJ2-1; TRBD2 agrees at 13 bases. The trim removed 2 bases at V and 9 bases at J, leaving 7 bases unmatched. The CDR3 has 16 residues. Germline V gene lookup returns CDR1 MNHEY and CDR2 SMNVEV (reference sequence). CDR3 sequence (DNA): TGTGCCAGCAGTTTAAAGACTAGCGGGGGGATCGGTGAGCAGTTCTTC. Its protein product is CASSLKTSGGIGEQFF.

J is TRBJ1-1 and V is TRBV29-1; D gene uncertain. The CDR3 totals 13 residues. V lost 7 bases and J lost 1, with 13 bases in between. The germline V gene has CDR1 SQVTM and CDR2 ANQGSEA. DNA of the CDR3: TGCAGCGCCTTGGAGCAAGCGAACACTGAAGCTTTCTTT. Its protein product is CSALEQANTEAFF.

This chain uses TRBV27 with TRBJ1-1; 11 bases fit TRBD1. The CDR3 runs to 14 residues. The germline V gene encodes CDR1 MNHEY and CDR2 SMNVEV (reference sequence). V was clipped by 6 bases and J by 4 bases; unmatched bases: 4. The CDR3 region has the DNA TGTGCCAGCAGCAGGACAGGGGGCGGCACTGAAGCTTTCTTT. It is translated as CASSRTGGGTEAFF.

The genes are TRBV2 and TRBJ2-5, with 9 bases identical to TRBD1. Germline CDR1 and CDR2: SNHLY and FYNNEI. The CDR3 is 14 residues long. The trim removed 7 bases at V and 4 bases at J, leaving 7 bases unmatched. The CDR3, as DNA: TGTGCCAGCACCCGGACAGGGGATTTAGAGACCCAGTACTTC. Translated: CASTRTGDLETQYF.

The chain employs TRBV5-1 and TRBJ2-5; a possible D gene is TRBD2 (6 bases). Trimming removed 2 bases at V and 4 bases at J, with 15 bases between. The CDR3 runs to 15 residues. CDR1 is SGHRS, CDR2 YFSETQ, per germline. The CDR3 DNA is TGCGCCAGCAGCTTCCAGGGAGGCGGGCGAGAGACCCAGTACTTC. As protein: CASSFQGGGRETQYF.

CDR3 amino acids: CASSLSPGEGSKTQYF. DNA for the CDR3: TGTGCCAGCAGCTTAAGTCCGGGAGAGGGGAGTAAGACCCAGTACTTC. This chain joins TRBV13 and TRBJ2-5, with D tentatively TRBD2 (6 bases). The V gene lost 2 bases and the J gene lost 6 bases, with 19 bases spanning the gap. Germline loops: CDR1 PRHDT, CDR2 FYEKMQ (reference sequence). This CDR3 has 16 residues.

The V and J genes are TRBV10-2 and TRBJ1-2; D gene unclear. CDR3 length: 13 amino acids. In germline, CDR1 is WSHSY, CDR2 SAAADI. V lost 1 base and J 2 bases, leaving 5 bases between the germline ends. CDR3 residues: CASSELENYGYTF. Here the CDR3 DNA reads TGCGCCAGCAGTGAGTTAGAGAACTATGGCTACACCTTC.

The rearrangement links TRBV4-1 to TRBJ2-1, with 10 bases lining up with TRBD2. The CDR3 runs to 15 residues. CDR1 and CDR2 (germline): MGHRA, YSYEKL. Germline trimming cut 4 bases from V and 10 bases from J; bases unmatched to any gene: 10. This chain's CDR3 is CASSPLAGVSLEQFF. The CDR3 DNA reads TGCGCCAGCAGCCCCCTAGCGGGAGTTTCATTAGAGCAGTTCTTC.

Comments on this clone: Relative to the germline gene, one junction end is altered; a read error may explain this. The rearrangement joins TRBV20-1 to TRBJ1-1; D ambiguous. Germline V lookup: CDR1 DFQATT, CDR2 SNEGSKA (reference sequence). The CDR3 extends over 11 amino acids. The CDR3 is CSATMNTEAFF. The CDR3 DNA is TGCAGCGCTACCATGAACACTGAAGCTTTCTTT.

The chain links TRBV6-1 to TRBJ2-7, with a weak D call TRBD1 (5 bases). V lost 3 bases, J lost 0 bases, and 12 bases lay in between. Germline loops: CDR1 MNHNS, CDR2 SASEGT. The CDR3 totals 15 residues. The CDR3 bases are TGTGCCAGCAGTGACGTACGGCAGGGCTCCTACGAGCAGTACTTC. It codes for CASSDVRQGSYEQYF.

On this clone itself: An end of the junction differs from the germline gene, which may be a read error. The chain is built from TRBV7-9 and TRBJ2-5; D possibly corresponds to TRBD2 (6 bases). The CDR3 totals 15 residues. Germline V lookup: CDR1 SEHNR, CDR2 FQNEAQ (reference sequence). The CDR3 here is CSSSLDFGGQETQYF. Written as DNA, the CDR3 is TGTTCCAGCAGCTTAGATTTCGGGGGTCAAGAGACCCAGTACTTC.

V usage is TRBV28 and J usage is TRBJ1-5, with a tentative D call TRBD1 (5 bases). Germline assignment: CDR1 MDHEN and CDR2 SYDVKM. This CDR3 is built from 13 residues. V lost 1 base to trimming and J lost 5 bases, with 6 bases between them. DNA for the CDR3: TGTGCCAGCAGTTTATCAGGGCATCAGCCCCAGCATTTT. Its protein product is CASSLSGHQPQHF.

The sample holds a few counts of this clone. The CDR3 DNA reads as TGTGCCAGCAAGTTGACTACTGGGGCCAACGTCCTGACTTTC. This translates into CASKLTTGANVLTF. V gene TRBV6-5 combines with J gene TRBJ2-6; the D gene is possibly TRBD2 (5 bases). V dropped 7 bases and J dropped 2 bases, with 9 bases sitting between them. This CDR3 spans 14 amino acids. The germline V gene encodes CDR1 MNHEY and CDR2 SVGAGI.

This chain connects TRBV19 to TRBJ2-7, with D possibly TRBD2 on 7 matching bases. Germline V gene data show CDR1 as LNHDA and CDR2 as SQIVND (reference sequence). Trimming took 3 bases from V and 5 from J, leaving 17 bases between them. The CDR3 is 15 amino acids. The CDR3 nucleotides are TGTGCCAGTAGTATGGCGCTTAGGGGGGGCCACGAGCAGTACTTC. This codes for CASSMALRGGHEQYF.

The rearrangement uses TRBV28 and TRBJ1-1; D gene unclear. The CDR3 is 14 amino acids. Germline loops: CDR1 MDHEN, CDR2 SYDVKM. V gave up 2 bases and J gave up 1 base, with 8 bases separating them. In DNA form, the CDR3 reads TGTGCCAGCAGTTTAATTGAGAAGAACACTGAAGCTTTCTTT. This translates into CASSLIEKNTEAFF. Full variable domain (rest looked up from reference TRBV28 and TRBJ1-1): DVKVTQSSRYLVKRTGEKVFLECVQDMDHENMFWYRQDPGLGLRLIYFSYDVKMKEKGDIPEGYSVSREKKERFSLILESASTNQTSMYLCASSLIEKNTEAFFGQGTRLTVV.

As to this clone: The sample holds other DNA sequences that translate to the same CDR3. J is TRBJ1-2 and V is TRBV28; D perhaps matches TRBD1 (6 bases). The germline CDR1 and CDR2 sequences are MDHEN and SYDVKM. The germline V and J ends were trimmed by 6 bases and 4 bases, with 12 bases remaining between them. The CDR3 is 13 residues long. Here the CDR3 DNA reads TGTGCCAGCAGCCCCGACAGGAGCTATGGCTACACCTTC. As protein: CASSPDRSYGYTF.

This sequence joins TRBV5-6 and TRBJ1-5; TRBD1 aligns across 8 bases. Germline CDR1 SGHDT, CDR2 YYEEEE. This CDR3 has 16 residues. The V and J ends lost 0 bases and 8 bases, in that order; junction bases with no gene match: 10. The CDR3 DNA follows: TGTGCCAGCAGCTTGGCCGGACAGGGAGGAGCGGAGCCCCAGCATTTT. It codes for CASSLAGQGGAEPQHF. Supplemented by reference TRBV5-6 and TRBJ1-5, the full variable domain reads DAGVTQSPTHLIKTRGQQVTLRCSPKSGHDTVSWYQQALGQGPQFIFQYYEEEERQRGNFPDRFSGHQFPNYSSELNVNALLLGDSALYLCASSLAGQGGAEPQHFGDGTRLSIL.

V is TRBV19 and J is TRBJ2-1; TRBD1 agrees at 7 bases. Germline assignment: CDR1 LNHDA and CDR2 SQIVND (reference sequence). The CDR3 has 14 amino acids. The V segment lost 3 bases and the J segment 4 bases; nucleotides outside the gene matches: 3. The CDR3 DNA reads TGTGCCAGTAGTATCAGGGGGAGATACAATGAGCAGTTCTTC. This translates into CASSIRGRYNEQFF. The full variable domain, with the rest looked up from reference TRBV19 and TRBJ2-1, is DGGITQSPKYLFRKEGQNVTLSCEQNLNHDAMYWYRQDPGQGLRLIYYSQIVNDFQKGDIAEGYSVSREKKESFPLTVTSAQKNPTAFYLCASSIRGRYNEQFFGPGTRLTVL.

The V gene is TRBV5-1, the J gene TRBJ2-7; 8 bases are shared with TRBD1. The trim removed 4 bases at V and 6 bases at J, leaving 9 bases unmatched. CDR1 and CDR2 from the germline V gene are SGHRS and YFSETQ. This CDR3 has 14 amino acids. CDR3 in amino acids: CASSPGQAAAEQYF. In DNA form, the CDR3 reads TGCGCCAGCAGCCCGGGACAGGCGGCGGCCGAGCAGTACTTC.